This T cell receptor beta chain was identified during a study of response to subunit inactivated influenza vaccine. Study outcomes and limitations: Authors suggested few new T cells are recruited by each seasonal influenza vaccination.

There are many counts of this clonotype. Its specificity is unknown. Each CDR3 protein gets one entry after TCRdb re-called the RT-PCR reads with MiXCR. The sample contains about 240,000 distinct CDR3 sequences, more than 10% of which appear only once. Trimming removed 8 bases at V and 2 bases at J, with 14 bases between. This CDR3 region has 14 residues. Germline values: CDR1 ENHRY, CDR2 SYGVKD. The receptor was derived from a man between 50 and 59 years old who received an inactivated influenza vaccine. The V gene is TRBV10-3, the J gene TRBJ2-3; D possibly corresponds to TRBD2 (6 bases). The sample in question was non-naive T cells sorted from PBMCs, obtained about 14 days before vaccination. The CDR3 sequence is CAIRRGLDTDTQYF. As DNA, the CDR3 is TGTGCCATCCGGCGGGGACTTGACACAGATACGCAGTATTTT.